This TCR beta chain was sequenced in a study of cytomegalovirus exposure and HLA in healthy donors. The primer mix had 60 Vbeta and 13 Jbeta primers. Using immunoSEQ multiplex PCR, the repertoire was profiled, and TCRdb retains in-frame clones only, with some absent. This sample has just over 80,000 clones; around 79% occur once, and the top ten carry 5.9%. At sampling all donors were nominally healthy, likely with unrecorded immune exposures. The TCR sequence derives from a man aged 18 to 29 in good health and CMV-seropositive. Sequencing was done on a sample of PBMCs.

The CDR3 coding sequence is TGTGCCAGCAGTTTGCGGGGAGGGAGCAATCAGCCCCAGCATTTT. This gives the protein CASSLRGGSNQPQHF. This rearrangement joins TRBV28 to TRBJ1-5; no firm D call. The length of the CDR3 is 15 residues. Trimming took 3 bases from V and 1 from J, leaving 10 bases between them. CDR1 is MDHEN, CDR2 SYDVKM, per germline.